One sample yielded the 6 T cell receptor beta chains listed below, sequenced in a study of T cells in localized non-small cell lung cancer. Profiling relied on immunoSEQ multiplex PCR, and the TCRdb table lists in-frame clones only, not all of them. The table includes around 33,000 clones, around 88% detected once. Sequencing was performed on peripheral blood, taken before any cancer treatment. The receptors derive from a woman aged 40-69 years with stage I lung adenocarcinoma.

The V call is TRBV7-9, the J call TRBJ2-1; D ambiguous. Trimming took off 1 base at V and 0 bases at J, with 13 bases between the two ends. Germline CDR1 SEHNR, CDR2 FQNEAQ (reference sequence). This CDR3 is 17 amino acids long. In DNA, the CDR3 is TGTGCCAGCAGCTTAGTATCCGGACGGAGCTCCTACAATGAGCAGTTCTTC. It is translated as CASSLVSGRSSYNEQFF.

This clone was seen only once. The chain recombines TRBV7-2 with TRBJ2-7; tentative D call: TRBD2 (5 bases). V dropped 0 bases and J dropped 3 bases, with 12 bases sitting between them. The CDR3 runs 15 residues. In germline, CDR1 is SGHTA, CDR2 FQGNSA. The CDR3 sequence is CASSLASQRNYEQYF. In nucleotides, the CDR3 is TGTGCCAGCAGCTTAGCGAGTCAGCGGAACTACGAGCAGTACTTC. Full variable domain (rest looked up from reference TRBV7-2 and TRBJ2-7): GAGVSQSPSNKVTEKGKDVELRCDPISGHTALYWYRQSLGQGLEFLIYFQGNSAPDKSGLPSDRFSAERTGGSVSTLTIQRTQQEDSAVYLCASSLASQRNYEQYFGPGTRLTVT.

V is TRBV19 and J is TRBJ2-5; 9 nucleotides match TRBD1. Looked up from germline, CDR1 is LNHDA and CDR2 is SQIVND (reference sequence). V lost 3 bases, J lost 4 bases, and 12 bases stayed unmatched. The CDR3 sequence is 17 residues long. CDR3 bases: TGTGCCAGTAGTATTTCTATCGGACAGGGGATGAGAGAGACCCAGTACTTC. As protein: CASSISIGQGMRETQYF.

The V call is TRBV5-8, the J call TRBJ2-1, with 11 bases matching TRBD2. The V and J ends lost 3 bases and 9 bases, in that order; junction bases with no gene match: 5. The CDR3 runs 14 residues. Germline V gives CDR1 SGHTS, CDR2 YDEGEE. The CDR3 reads CASSYSGGAGEQFF. CDR3 sequence (DNA): TGTGCCAGCAGCTATAGCGGGGGGGCAGGTGAGCAGTTCTTC.

The J gene is TRBJ2-3, the V gene TRBV9, with TRBD2 matching 9 bases. After removal of 4 bases from V and 1 base from J, the junction contained 7 bases not matched to a gene. CDR1 is SGDLS and CDR2 is YYNGEE in the germline V gene. This CDR3 contains 16 residues. The CDR3 nucleotides read TGTGCCAGCAGCCTACGCGGGGGGGAGGGCACAGATACGCAGTATTTT. This translates into CASSLRGGEGTDTQYF. The entire variable domain, with the rest obtained from reference TRBV9 and TRBJ2-3, is as follows: DSGVTQTPKHLITATGQRVTLRCSPRSGDLSVYWYQQSLDQGLQFLIQYYNGEERAKGNILERFSAQQFPDLHSELNLSSLELGDSALYFCASSLRGGEGTDTQYFGPGTRLTVL.

The rearrangement uses TRBV7-2 and TRBJ1-1, with 8 bases lining up with TRBD1. Germline V gene sequence: CDR1 SGHTA, CDR2 FQGNSA. Trimming cost V 5 bases and J 3 bases; bases outside gene matches: 5. The CDR3 totals 14 residues. In nucleotides, the CDR3 is TGTGCCAGCAGCCAGGGACAGGTCCACACTGAAGCTTTCTTT. This sequence encodes CASSQGQVHTEAFF.